Sequencing of this TCR beta chain was carried out in a study of cytomegalovirus exposure and HLA in healthy donors. At the level of the study: Among the approximately 370 donors who were genotyped, approximately 76% fell in the genetic ancestry cluster that is associated with self-reported Caucasian donors.

Remarks on this clone: Antigen: not known.

Study-wide findings and caveats: Later on, an analysis found that several of the most significant clusters appeared to be linked to common viral pathogens, which included parvovirus B19. Most TCR sequences proved rare, with some public TCRs found in many donors. With further analysis later on, most CMV-associated TCR beta chains appeared HLA-restricted.

The study ran its PCR with 60 Vbeta and 13 Jbeta primers. Assay used: immunoSEQ multiplex PCR; TCRdb lists only in-frame clones, some missing. Seen here are under 200,000 clones, roughly 73% observed once, and the top ten hold 4.9%. CDR1 is DFQATT, CDR2 SNEGSKA, per germline (reference sequence). The CDR3 extends over 10 amino acids. The V and J ends lost 8 bases and 7 bases respectively, with 11 bases between them. Sequencing used PBMCs. The sequence derives from a male donor in good health and CMV-seronegative. The chain employs TRBV20-1 and TRBJ1-1; weak D call: TRBD1 (5 bases). The CDR3: CSFRQLEAFF. In DNA, the CDR3 is TGCAGTTTCAGACAGCTTGAAGCTTTCTTT.